The following is a TCR beta chain sequence with its context. CDR3 size: 16 residues. The germline CDR1 and CDR2 sequences are SEHNR and FQNEAQ (reference sequence). J was trimmed by 6 bases and V by 5 bases; bases with no gene match: 6. This sample is part of a study of blood T cell repertoires in COVID-19. Authors' analysis steps: Nucleated cell counts were estimated from reference gene primer amplification. The repertoire was sequenced with immunoSEQ multiplex PCR; TCRdb's copy has only in-frame clones and lacks some. V, J and clone size are taken as reported in that table, and D and trimming were inferred from the DNA itself. The sample shows around 200,000 clones, over 65% of them seen only once.

Sequenced sample: peripheral blood. This sequence was found in a person between 70 and 80 years old with COVID-19, enrolled during active disease. The chain employs TRBV7-9 and TRBJ2-2; TRBD2 matches at 13 bases. The CDR3 DNA follows: TGTGCCAGCAGCGTAGGACTAGCGGGAGTTGCCGGGGAGCTGTTTTTT. Translating gives CASSVGLAGVAGELFF.